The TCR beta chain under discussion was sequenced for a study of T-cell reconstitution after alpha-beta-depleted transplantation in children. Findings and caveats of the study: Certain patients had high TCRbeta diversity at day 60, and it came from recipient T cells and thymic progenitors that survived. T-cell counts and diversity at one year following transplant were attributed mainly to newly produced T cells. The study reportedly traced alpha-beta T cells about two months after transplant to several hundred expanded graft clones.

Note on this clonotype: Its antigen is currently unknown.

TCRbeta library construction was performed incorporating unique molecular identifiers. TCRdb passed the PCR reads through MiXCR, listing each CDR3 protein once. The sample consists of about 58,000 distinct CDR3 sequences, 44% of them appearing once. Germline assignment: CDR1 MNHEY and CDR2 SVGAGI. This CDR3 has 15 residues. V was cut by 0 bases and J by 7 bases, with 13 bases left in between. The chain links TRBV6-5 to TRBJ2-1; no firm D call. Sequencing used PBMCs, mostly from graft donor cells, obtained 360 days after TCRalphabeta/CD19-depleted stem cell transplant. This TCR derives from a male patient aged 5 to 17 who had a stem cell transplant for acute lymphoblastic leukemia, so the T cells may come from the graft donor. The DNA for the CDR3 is TGTGCCAGCAGTTACTCGATAGATTCGCGGAATGAGCAGTTCTTC. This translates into CASSYSIDSRNEQFF.